A single sample gave rise to the 9 T cell receptor beta chains below, sequenced in a study of neurological immune-mediated disorders. TCRdb itself ran the 5' RACE reads through MiXCR, one entry per CDR3 protein. The profile shows approximately 51,000 distinct CDR3 sequences, over 3% of them singletons. The sequencing input was PBMCs. The receptor source for this set is a man aged 35 to 55 with multiple sclerosis.

This clonotype was counted many times. The chain couples TRBV7-9 to TRBJ2-1; 12 nucleotides agree with TRBD2. Germline V CDR1 and CDR2: SEHNR, FQNEAQ (reference sequence). Trimming removed 4 bases from V and 10 bases from J; junction bases left unmatched: 5. CDR3 length: 14 residues. The CDR3 nucleotides are TGTGCCAGCAGCTCTAGCGGGGGGGCTTGGGAGCAGTTCTTC. Translating gives CASSSSGGAWEQFF. Full variable domain (missing parts from reference TRBV7-9 and TRBJ2-1): DTGVSQNPRHKITKRGQNVTFRCDPISEHNRLYWYRQTLGQGPEFLTYFQNEAQLEKSRLLSDRFSAERPKGSFSTLEIQRTEQGDSAMYLCASSSSGGAWEQFFGPGTRLTVL.

This clonotype was seen at least ten times. This chain links TRBV20-1 with TRBJ2-5; D may be TRBD1 (5 bases). Trimming cost V 0 bases and J 4 bases, with 12 bases left between them. This CDR3 spans 14 amino acids. Germline V lookup: CDR1 DFQATT, CDR2 SNEGSKA (reference sequence). The CDR3 loop reads CSAREAAGLETQYF. For the CDR3, the DNA is TGCAGTGCTAGAGAAGCAGCAGGGCTAGAGACCCAGTACTTC.

The table lists this clonotype with a few counts. The rearrangement uses TRBV6-2 or TRBV6-3 and TRBJ1-5, with TRBD1 matching 8 bases. The germline V gene encodes CDR1 MNHEY and CDR2 SVGEGT. The CDR3 is 16 amino acids. The V segment lost 6 bases and the J segment 0 bases; nucleotides outside the gene matches: 7. CDR3 amino acids: CASRTIRGPSNQPQHF. The DNA of the CDR3 is TGTGCCAGCAGAACAATCAGGGGGCCTAGCAATCAGCCCCAGCATTTT.

This clonotype was recorded many times. The chain combines TRBV20-1 with TRBJ2-5, with a possible D match to TRBD1 (6 bases). V was cut by 1 base and J by 7 bases, with 10 bases left in between. Germline V gene sequence: CDR1 DFQATT, CDR2 SNEGSKA (reference sequence). The CDR3 extends over 12 amino acids. The CDR3 sequence: CSARAGARTQYF. The CDR3, as DNA: TGCAGTGCTAGAGCAGGGGCCAGGACCCAGTACTTC.

This clonotype was recorded many times. The chain combines TRBV4-1 with TRBJ2-7, with TRBD1 as a possible D gene (5 bases). Germline-derived CDR1 and CDR2 are MGHRA and YSYEKL. This CDR3 spans 16 amino acids. With 4 bases removed from V and 0 bases from J, the gap between germline ends came to 16 bases. CDR3 amino acids: CASSPMTDTHSYEQYF. The CDR3 DNA is TGCGCCAGCAGCCCTATGACGGACACCCACTCCTACGAGCAGTACTTC.

This clonotype was found many times. The chain carries TRBV2 and TRBJ2-1; D unclear. The CDR3 covers 15 residues. V lost 4 bases, J lost 2 bases, and 12 bases lay in between. Germline assignment: CDR1 SNHLY and CDR2 FYNNEI. The CDR3 here is CASSVSVGTYNEQFF. CDR3 sequence (DNA): TGTGCCAGCAGTGTAAGCGTTGGGACCTACAATGAGCAGTTCTTC.

This clonotype was counted ten times or more. The V call is TRBV5-1, the J call TRBJ1-6, with TRBD1 identical over 8 bases. Trimming removed 2 bases from V and 7 bases from J; junction bases left unmatched: 2. Germline loops: CDR1 SGHRS, CDR2 YFSETQ. The CDR3 loop spans 14 amino acids. In DNA form, the CDR3 reads TGCGCCAGCAGCTTACGACAGGGGAATTCACCCCTCCACTTT. This sequence encodes CASSLRQGNSPLHF.

This clonotype was counted ten times or more. The chain's CDR3 is CASKTSGDIGDTQYF. CDR3 nucleotides: TGCGCCAGCAAGACTAGCGGGGACATTGGAGATACGCAGTATTTT. The V gene is TRBV5-1, the J gene TRBJ2-3; 11 nucleotides agree with TRBD2. The V segment lost 6 bases and the J segment 5 bases; nucleotides outside the gene matches: 8. CDR3 length: 15 amino acids. Looked up from germline, CDR1 is SGHRS and CDR2 is YFSETQ.

This clonotype came up many times. J is TRBJ2-2 and V is TRBV6-5, with D maybe TRBD1 (7 bases). The CDR3 is 16 residues long. CDR1 and CDR2 from the germline V gene are MNHEY and SVGAGI. V shed 3 bases and J shed 7 bases, with 18 bases lying between them. DNA of the CDR3: TGTGCCAGCAGTTATTTGGCTAGGGGGCGGGGCGGGGAGCTGTTTTTT. This codes for CASSYLARGRGGELFF.